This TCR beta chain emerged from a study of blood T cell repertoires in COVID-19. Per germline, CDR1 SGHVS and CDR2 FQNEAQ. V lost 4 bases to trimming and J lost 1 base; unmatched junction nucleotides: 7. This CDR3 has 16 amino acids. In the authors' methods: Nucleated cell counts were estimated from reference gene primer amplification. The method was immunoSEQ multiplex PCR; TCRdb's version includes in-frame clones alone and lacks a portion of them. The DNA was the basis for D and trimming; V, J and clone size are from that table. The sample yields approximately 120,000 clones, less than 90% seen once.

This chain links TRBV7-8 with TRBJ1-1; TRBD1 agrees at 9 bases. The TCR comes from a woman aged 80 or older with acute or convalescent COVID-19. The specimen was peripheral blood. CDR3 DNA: TGTGCCAGCAGCTACCCGGGACAGGGAAAGAACACTGAAGCTTTCTTT. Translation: CASSYPGQGKNTEAFF.